This TCR beta chain was documented in a study of blood T cells in healthy people across ages. Findings and caveats of the study: Bulk PBMC profiling left naive and antigen-experienced comparisons inconclusive. Estimates of total diversity, which came from one million sequenced T cells, were considered to be underestimates.

This clonotype has a handful of counts. Its antigen is unidentified. CDR3 length equals 15 residues. J was trimmed by 0 bases and V by 5 bases; bases with no gene match: 7. The authors ran a second PCR of about 7 to 11 cycles using a sample-barcoded 5' primer and a J-beta primer mix. MiXCR, run by TCRdb on the 5' RACE reads, gives a single entry per CDR3 protein. Of about 780,000 distinct CDR3 sequences in the sample, roughly 60% were seen once. This TCR was sampled from a man younger than 45 in good health. The rearrangement uses TRBV12-3 or TRBV12-4 and TRBJ2-7; 7 nucleotides match TRBD1. The sequencing input was blood. The CDR3 region has the DNA TGTGCCAGCAGTCGGGACAGTATAAGCTCCTACGAGCAGTACTTC. This codes for CASSRDSISSYEQYF.